The rows below give T cell receptor beta chains drawn from one sample of a study of blood T cell repertoires in COVID-19. Some clones are missing from TCRdb's copy, which holds only in-frame ones; the method was immunoSEQ multiplex PCR. The table includes some 260,000 clones, about 80% detected once. Sequenced material: peripheral blood. The source of these receptors is a woman aged 80 or older with acute or convalescent COVID-19. CDR3s include the opening cysteine and the closing phenylalanine or tryptophan. The order of the fields is clone size, D gene, CDR3 length, V gene, J gene, CDR3 protein, CDR3 DNA. D genes are given only for firm matches. The size field is filled for only some rows; it gives once, few, many or a size class.

clone_size: .; d_call: .; cdr3_length: 15; v_call: TRBV6-1; j_call: TRBJ1-5; cdr3_aa: CASSEGTAGNQPQHF; cdr3_nt: TGTGCCAGCAGTGAAGGGACAGCTGGCAATCAGCCCCAGCATTTT
clone_size: .; d_call: .; cdr3_length: 16; v_call: TRBV13; j_call: TRBJ2-5; cdr3_aa: CASSHRQANSKETQYF; cdr3_nt: TGTGCCAGCAGCCACCGTCAGGCTAATTCGAAAGAGACCCAGTACTTC
clone_size: .; d_call: .; cdr3_length: 16; v_call: TRBV7-6; j_call: TRBJ1-1; cdr3_aa: CASSLAEGGRGTEAFF; cdr3_nt: TGTGCCAGCAGCTTAGCGGAGGGGGGGCGCGGGACTGAAGCTTTCTTT
clone_size: .; d_call: .; cdr3_length: 12; v_call: TRBV6-5; j_call: TRBJ1-2; cdr3_aa: CAISDSLYGYTF; cdr3_nt: TGTGCCATTTCGGACAGCTTGTATGGCTACACCTTC
clone_size: many; d_call: TRBD1; cdr3_length: 14; v_call: TRBV29-1; j_call: TRBJ1-1; cdr3_aa: CSGGAGGSWTEAFF; cdr3_nt: TGCAGCGGTGGAGCAGGGGGCTCATGGACTGAAGCTTTCTTT
clone_size: .; d_call: .; cdr3_length: 13; v_call: TRBV14; j_call: TRBJ2-1; cdr3_aa: CASSQGQGGEQFF; cdr3_nt: TGTGCCAGCAGCCAAGGTCAGGGGGGTGAGCAGTTCTTC
clone_size: .; d_call: TRBD1; cdr3_length: 15; v_call: TRBV5-1; j_call: TRBJ2-2; cdr3_aa: CASSPGTANTGELFF; cdr3_nt: TGCGCCAGCAGCCCTGGGACAGCGAACACCGGGGAGCTGTTTTTT
clone_size: .; d_call: .; cdr3_length: 14; v_call: TRBV4-1; j_call: TRBJ2-7; cdr3_aa: CASSQDLSPYEQYF; cdr3_nt: TGCGCCAGCAGCCAAGATCTTAGCCCCTACGAGCAGTACTTC
clone_size: .; d_call: .; cdr3_length: 14; v_call: TRBV5-1; j_call: TRBJ1-4; cdr3_aa: CASSPGIANEKLFF; cdr3_nt: TGCGCCAGCAGCCCAGGGATTGCTAATGAAAAACTGTTTTTT
clone_size: .; d_call: .; cdr3_length: 15; v_call: TRBV5-1; j_call: TRBJ1-1; cdr3_aa: CASSSLPGVNTEAFF; cdr3_nt: TGCGCCAGCAGCTCTCTTCCAGGGGTTAACACTGAAGCTTTCTTT
clone_size: .; d_call: .; cdr3_length: 15; v_call: TRBV11-1; j_call: TRBJ1-6; cdr3_aa: CASSLQGPTNSPLHF; cdr3_nt: TGTGCCAGCAGCTTACAGGGGCCAACTAATTCACCCCTCCACTTT
clone_size: few; d_call: TRBD1; cdr3_length: 15; v_call: TRBV2; j_call: TRBJ2-2; cdr3_aa: CASRRDRGSGGELFF; cdr3_nt: TGTGCCAGCAGGAGGGACAGGGGGTCTGGCGGGGAGCTGTTTTTT
clone_size: once; d_call: .; cdr3_length: 14; v_call: TRBV5-5; j_call: TRBJ1-6; cdr3_aa: CASSLGTANSPLHF; cdr3_nt: TGTGCCAGCAGCTTGGGGACAGCAAATTCACCCCTCCACTTT
clone_size: .; d_call: .; cdr3_length: 13; v_call: TRBV7-2; j_call: TRBJ1-3; cdr3_aa: CASSRSPGNTIYF; cdr3_nt: TGTGCCAGCAGCCGTAGCCCTGGAAACACCATATATTTT
clone_size: .; d_call: .; cdr3_length: 13; v_call: TRBV15; j_call: TRBJ2-7; cdr3_aa: CATSTAYSPRQYF; cdr3_nt: TGTGCCACCAGCACCGCCTACTCCCCACGGCAGTACTTC
clone_size: .; d_call: .; cdr3_length: 15; v_call: TRBV6-5; j_call: TRBJ2-6; cdr3_aa: CASIPRVGGANVLTF; cdr3_nt: TGTGCCAGCATTCCCAGGGTGGGAGGGGCCAACGTCCTGACTTTC
clone_size: .; d_call: .; cdr3_length: 16; v_call: TRBV11-2; j_call: TRBJ1-1; cdr3_aa: CASSPKVGQTNTEAFF; cdr3_nt: TGTGCCAGCAGCCCGAAAGTGGGACAAACGAACACTGAAGCTTTCTTT
clone_size: .; d_call: TRBD2; cdr3_length: 15; v_call: TRBV15; j_call: TRBJ2-5; cdr3_aa: CATRSGGAGEETQYF; cdr3_nt: TGTGCCACCAGGAGCGGGGGGGCAGGGGAAGAGACCCAGTACTTC
clone_size: .; d_call: TRBD1; cdr3_length: 16; v_call: TRBV30; j_call: TRBJ1-5; cdr3_aa: CAWSGQGSLSNQPQHF; cdr3_nt: TGTGCCTGGAGCGGACAGGGGTCTTTGAGCAATCAGCCCCAGCATTTT
clone_size: .; d_call: .; cdr3_length: 14; v_call: TRBV2; j_call: TRBJ1-1; cdr3_aa: CASNPNRGEGEAFF; cdr3_nt: TGTGCCAGCAATCCGAATCGGGGGGAGGGTGAAGCTTTCTTT
clone_size: .; d_call: .; cdr3_length: 13; v_call: TRBV18; j_call: TRBJ1-1; cdr3_aa: CASSANLNTEAFF; cdr3_nt: TGTGCCAGCTCCGCGAACTTGAACACTGAAGCTTTCTTT
clone_size: once; d_call: TRBD2; cdr3_length: 15; v_call: TRBV18; j_call: TRBJ2-7; cdr3_aa: CASSPVASGREEQYF; cdr3_nt: TGTGCCAGCTCACCAGTGGCTAGCGGGAGGGAGGAGCAGTACTTC
clone_size: .; d_call: .; cdr3_length: 15; v_call: TRBV7-2; j_call: TRBJ1-4; cdr3_aa: CASSLRTAFNEKLFF; cdr3_nt: TGTGCCAGCAGCTTAAGGACAGCCTTTAATGAAAAACTGTTTTTT
clone_size: .; d_call: .; cdr3_length: 13; v_call: TRBV9; j_call: TRBJ2-3; cdr3_aa: CASSTVGTDTQYF; cdr3_nt: TGTGCCAGCAGCACCGTCGGGACAGATACGCAGTATTTT
clone_size: .; d_call: TRBD1; cdr3_length: 14; v_call: TRBV6-5; j_call: TRBJ1-1; cdr3_aa: CASRRQGGGTEAFF; cdr3_nt: TGTGCCAGCAGGAGACAGGGCGGGGGGACTGAAGCTTTCTTT
clone_size: .; d_call: TRBD1; cdr3_length: 16; v_call: TRBV19; j_call: TRBJ1-1; cdr3_aa: CASSIGTGGRNTEAFF; cdr3_nt: TGTGCCAGTAGTATAGGGACAGGGGGACGGAACACTGAAGCTTTCTTT
clone_size: .; d_call: .; cdr3_length: 16; v_call: TRBV6-6; j_call: TRBJ1-2; cdr3_aa: CASSYGTAPSGYGYTF; cdr3_nt: TGTGCCAGCAGTTACGGCACAGCTCCTTCTGGCTATGGCTACACCTTC
clone_size: .; d_call: TRBD1; cdr3_length: 15; v_call: TRBV2; j_call: TRBJ2-7; cdr3_aa: CASSTPGQGIRGQYF; cdr3_nt: TGTGCCAGCAGTACCCCCGGACAGGGTATTCGCGGGCAGTACTTC
clone_size: few; d_call: .; cdr3_length: 16; v_call: TRBV20-1; j_call: TRBJ1-6; cdr3_aa: CSASDFRAGNNSPLHF; cdr3_nt: TGCAGTGCTAGTGACTTCCGGGCGGGTAATAATTCACCCCTCCACTTT
clone_size: .; d_call: TRBD1; cdr3_length: 16; v_call: TRBV9; j_call: TRBJ1-6; cdr3_aa: CASSPGGLSYNSPLHF; cdr3_nt: TGTGCCAGCAGTCCAGGGGGGCTCTCCTATAATTCACCCCTCCACTTT
clone_size: .; d_call: .; cdr3_length: 16; v_call: TRBV6-5; j_call: TRBJ1-3; cdr3_aa: CASSYSNRISGNTIYF; cdr3_nt: TGTGCCAGCAGTTACTCTAACAGGATCTCTGGAAACACCATATATTTT
clone_size: .; d_call: .; cdr3_length: 14; v_call: TRBV5-1; j_call: TRBJ2-2; cdr3_aa: CASIDRSGTGELFF; cdr3_nt: TGCGCCAGCATCGACAGGTCGGGTACCGGGGAGCTGTTTTTT
clone_size: many; d_call: .; cdr3_length: 17; v_call: TRBV7-2; j_call: TRBJ1-2; cdr3_aa: CASSHGQLLRANYGYTF; cdr3_nt: TGTGCCAGCAGCCACGGACAGTTACTTCGAGCTAACTATGGCTACACCTTC
clone_size: .; d_call: .; cdr3_length: 14; v_call: TRBV6-2/TRBV6-3; j_call: TRBJ2-7; cdr3_aa: CASSYGLGRDEQYF; cdr3_nt: TGTGCCAGCAGTTACGGTCTAGGTAGAGACGAGCAGTACTTC
clone_size: .; d_call: .; cdr3_length: 14; v_call: TRBV6-1; j_call: TRBJ1-2; cdr3_aa: CASSEGGGYYGYTF; cdr3_nt: TGTGCCAGCAGTGAGGGAGGGGGGTACTATGGCTACACCTTC
clone_size: .; d_call: .; cdr3_length: 15; v_call: TRBV30; j_call: TRBJ1-1; cdr3_aa: CAWRPQGQWNTEAFF; cdr3_nt: TGTGCCTGGAGGCCTCAAGGACAGTGGAACACTGAAGCTTTCTTT
clone_size: few; d_call: .; cdr3_length: 15; v_call: TRBV19; j_call: TRBJ1-4; cdr3_aa: CASSPGILYDEKLFF; cdr3_nt: TGTGCCAGTAGCCCCGGGATCCTCTATGACGAAAAACTGTTTTTT
clone_size: .; d_call: TRBD2; cdr3_length: 16; v_call: TRBV25-1; j_call: TRBJ2-5; cdr3_aa: CASSRSSGSFSGTQYF; cdr3_nt: TGTGCCAGCAGTCGGTCTAGCGGGAGTTTTAGCGGGACCCAGTACTTC
clone_size: .; d_call: TRBD2; cdr3_length: 13; v_call: TRBV28; j_call: TRBJ2-1; cdr3_aa: CASAPVAGVEQFF; cdr3_nt: TGTGCCAGCGCTCCCGTAGCGGGGGTTGAGCAGTTCTTC
clone_size: .; d_call: TRBD1; cdr3_length: 14; v_call: TRBV6-5; j_call: TRBJ1-4; cdr3_aa: CASRRQGNGEKLFF; cdr3_nt: TGTGCCAGCAGGAGACAGGGGAACGGTGAAAAACTGTTTTTT
clone_size: .; d_call: TRBD1; cdr3_length: 15; v_call: TRBV9; j_call: TRBJ2-2; cdr3_aa: CASKLSQGVGGELFF; cdr3_nt: TGTGCCAGCAAACTCTCGCAGGGGGTCGGCGGGGAGCTGTTTTTT
clone_size: .; d_call: TRBD1; cdr3_length: 14; v_call: TRBV6-1; j_call: TRBJ2-7; cdr3_aa: CASSERGGTTGQYF; cdr3_nt: TGTGCCAGCAGTGAACGAGGGGGCACTACTGGGCAGTACTTC
clone_size: .; d_call: .; cdr3_length: 14; v_call: TRBV11-2; j_call: TRBJ2-7; cdr3_aa: CASSRSALLAEQYF; cdr3_nt: TGTGCCAGCAGTCGTAGCGCCCTTCTTGCCGAGCAGTACTTC
clone_size: .; d_call: .; cdr3_length: 13; v_call: TRBV7-2; j_call: TRBJ2-7; cdr3_aa: CASSRRGSYEQYF; cdr3_nt: TGTGCCAGCAGCCGAAGAGGGTCCTACGAGCAGTACTTC
clone_size: .; d_call: TRBD1; cdr3_length: 15; v_call: TRBV18; j_call: TRBJ2-1; cdr3_aa: CASSQGTGDYNEQFF; cdr3_nt: TGTGCCAGCTCACAGGGGACAGGAGATTACAATGAGCAGTTCTTC
clone_size: .; d_call: .; cdr3_length: 12; v_call: TRBV29-1; j_call: TRBJ1-1; cdr3_aa: CSVEVSSRRAFF; cdr3_nt: TGCAGCGTTGAGGTTAGCTCCCGAAGGGCTTTCTTT
clone_size: .; d_call: .; cdr3_length: 16; v_call: TRBV3-1/TRBV3-2; j_call: TRBJ2-7; cdr3_aa: CASSPMFTGYLYEQYF; cdr3_nt: TGTGCCAGCAGCCCGATGTTCACGGGTTACCTCTACGAGCAGTACTTC
clone_size: .; d_call: TRBD2; cdr3_length: 15; v_call: TRBV10-3; j_call: TRBJ2-5; cdr3_aa: CAITTTSGKKETQYF; cdr3_nt: TGTGCCATCACCACGACTAGCGGGAAGAAAGAGACCCAGTACTTC
clone_size: .; d_call: TRBD1; cdr3_length: 13; v_call: TRBV12-5; j_call: TRBJ1-2; cdr3_aa: CASGNTGVEGYTF; cdr3_nt: TGTGCTAGTGGGAATACAGGGGTTGAGGGCTACACCTTC
clone_size: few; d_call: TRBD2; cdr3_length: 14; v_call: TRBV7-2; j_call: TRBJ2-5; cdr3_aa: CASLIAGGGETQYF; cdr3_nt: TGTGCCAGTCTTATCGCGGGGGGGGGAGAGACCCAGTACTTC
clone_size: .; d_call: TRBD2; cdr3_length: 16; v_call: TRBV5-1; j_call: TRBJ2-3; cdr3_aa: CASSSGTSGTVDTQYF; cdr3_nt: TGCGCCAGCAGCTCCGGGACTAGCGGGACGGTAGATACGCAGTATTTT
clone_size: .; d_call: .; cdr3_length: 14; v_call: TRBV2; j_call: TRBJ2-2; cdr3_aa: CASSAGGNTGELFF; cdr3_nt: TGTGCCAGCAGTGCCGGGGGGAACACCGGGGAGCTGTTTTTT
clone_size: once; d_call: TRBD1; cdr3_length: 13; v_call: TRBV18; j_call: TRBJ1-2; cdr3_aa: CASSPRDRYGYTF; cdr3_nt: TGTGCCAGCTCACCACGGGACAGATATGGCTACACCTTC
clone_size: .; d_call: TRBD1; cdr3_length: 17; v_call: TRBV5-1; j_call: TRBJ2-5; cdr3_aa: CASSPGSGQGVGETQYF; cdr3_nt: TGCGCCAGCAGCCCTGGCTCGGGACAGGGGGTCGGGGAGACCCAGTACTTC
clone_size: .; d_call: TRBD2; cdr3_length: 18; v_call: TRBV5-7; j_call: TRBJ2-1; cdr3_aa: CASSLVGTSGSLCDEQFF; cdr3_nt: TGTGCCAGCAGCTTGGTAGGGACTAGCGGGAGTTTGTGCGATGAGCAGTTCTTC
clone_size: .; d_call: TRBD2; cdr3_length: 13; v_call: TRBV5-5; j_call: TRBJ2-1; cdr3_aa: CASREESYNEQFF; cdr3_nt: TGTGCCAGCCGGGAGGAATCCTACAATGAGCAGTTCTTC
clone_size: .; d_call: .; cdr3_length: 12; v_call: TRBV19; j_call: TRBJ1-2; cdr3_aa: CASSSRWAGYTF; cdr3_nt: TGTGCCAGTAGTTCCAGGTGGGCTGGCTACACCTTC
clone_size: .; d_call: TRBD2; cdr3_length: 15; v_call: TRBV10-1; j_call: TRBJ2-3; cdr3_aa: CASSAAGRSTDTQYF; cdr3_nt: TGCGCCAGCAGTGCAGCGGGACGGAGCACAGATACGCAGTATTTT
clone_size: .; d_call: .; cdr3_length: 15; v_call: TRBV10-3; j_call: TRBJ1-3; cdr3_aa: CAISAMTGSGNTIYF; cdr3_nt: TGTGCCATCAGTGCCATGACGGGCTCTGGAAACACCATATATTTT
clone_size: once; d_call: TRBD1; cdr3_length: 17; v_call: TRBV19; j_call: TRBJ2-1; cdr3_aa: CASRGETGTGVYNEQFF; cdr3_nt: TGTGCCAGTAGGGGTGAGACTGGGACAGGAGTCTACAATGAGCAGTTCTTC